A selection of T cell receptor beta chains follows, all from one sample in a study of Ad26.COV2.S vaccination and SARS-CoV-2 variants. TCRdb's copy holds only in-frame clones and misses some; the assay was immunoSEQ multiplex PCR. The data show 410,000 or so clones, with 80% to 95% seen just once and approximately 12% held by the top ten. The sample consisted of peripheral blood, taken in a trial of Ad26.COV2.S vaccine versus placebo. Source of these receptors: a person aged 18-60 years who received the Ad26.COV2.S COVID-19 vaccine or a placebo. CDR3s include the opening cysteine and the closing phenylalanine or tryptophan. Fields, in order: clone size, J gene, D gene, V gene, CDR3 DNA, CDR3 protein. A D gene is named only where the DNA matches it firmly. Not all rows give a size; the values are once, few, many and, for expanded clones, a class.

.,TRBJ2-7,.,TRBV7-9,TGTGCCAGCACCTCGGATTTTGGGGGGCAGTACTTC,CASTSDFGGQYF
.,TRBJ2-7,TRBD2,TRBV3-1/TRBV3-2,TGTGCCAGCCGTCTAGCGGGCTCCTACGAGCAGTACTTC,CASRLAGSYEQYF
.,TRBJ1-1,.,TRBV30,TGTGCCTTCGTAATGGGAACTGAAGCTTTCTTT,CAFVMGTEAFF
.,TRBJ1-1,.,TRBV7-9,TGTGCCAGCAGCTTAGTAACAGGGAACACTGAAGCTTTCTTT,CASSLVTGNTEAFF
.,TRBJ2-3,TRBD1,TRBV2,TGTGCCGGTACAGGGGGCGCAGCAGATACGCAGTATTTT,CAGTGGAADTQYF
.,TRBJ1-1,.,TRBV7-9,TGTGCCAGCAGCTTATCGGCCGGAGGAGAAACTGAAGCTTTCTTT,CASSLSAGGETEAFF
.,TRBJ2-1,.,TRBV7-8,TGTGCCAGCAGCTTAGATGTGGGAATGTTGAATGAGCAGTTCTTC,CASSLDVGMLNEQFF
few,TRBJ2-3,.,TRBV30,TGTGCCTGGAGTGTACTCGGGGGCACAGATACGCAGTATTTT,CAWSVLGGTDTQYF
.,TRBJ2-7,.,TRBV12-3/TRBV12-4,TGTGCCAGCAGTTTAGCGGTATTAGGGCAGTACTTC,CASSLAVLGQYF
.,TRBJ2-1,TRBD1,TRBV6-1,TGTGCCAGCACTGAGGGGAGGGACAGGGGATACAATGAGCAGTTCTTC,CASTEGRDRGYNEQFF
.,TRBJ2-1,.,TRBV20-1,TGCAGTGCTAGTTTAGTGGTAGATGAGCAGTTCTTC,CSASLVVDEQFF
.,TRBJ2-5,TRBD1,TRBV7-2,TGTGCCAGCAGCTCCCCACAGGGGGCGGGGGAGACCCAGTACTTC,CASSSPQGAGETQYF
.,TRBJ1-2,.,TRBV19,TGTGCCAGTAGTATTATGAGTTATGGCTACACCTTC,CASSIMSYGYTF
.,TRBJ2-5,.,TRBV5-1,TGCGCCAGCAGCTGGGGGAAACAAGAGACCCAGTACTTC,CASSWGKQETQYF
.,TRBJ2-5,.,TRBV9,TGTGCCAGCAGCCCTCAACAGAGGGCGGAGACCCAGTACTTC,CASSPQQRAETQYF
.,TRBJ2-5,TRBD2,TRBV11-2,TGTGCCAGCAGCCACAGGACTAGCGGGAGGGCACCCCCACAAGAGACCCAGTACTTC,CASSHRTSGRAPPQETQYF
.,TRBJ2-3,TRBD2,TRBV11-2,TGTGCCAGCAGCTTAGATCTGGCTAGCGGGAGGGCAGATACGCAGTATTTT,CASSLDLASGRADTQYF
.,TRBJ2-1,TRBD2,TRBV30,TGTGCCGCCCAAAAGAGCCCCGGGGGGAATGAGCAGTTCTTC,CAAQKSPGGNEQFF
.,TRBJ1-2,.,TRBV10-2,TGCGCCAGCAGCGAGCAGGGCACTTTCTATGGCTACACCTTC,CASSEQGTFYGYTF
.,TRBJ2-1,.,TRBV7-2,TGTGCCAGCAGCCAACAGGGATCCTGGTACAATGAGCAGTTCTTC,CASSQQGSWYNEQFF
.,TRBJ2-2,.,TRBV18,TGTGCCAGCTCACCCGGCAAGCAAACCGGGGAGCTGTTTTTT,CASSPGKQTGELFF
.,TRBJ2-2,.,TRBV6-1,TGTGCCAGCAGGCGTGACAGAGGAAAGCTGTTTTTT,CASRRDRGKLFF
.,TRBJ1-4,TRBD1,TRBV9,TGTGCCAGCAGCGACGGACAGGGGAGCTGGAATGAAAAACTGTTTTTT,CASSDGQGSWNEKLFF
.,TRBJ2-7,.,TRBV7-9,TGTGCCAGCAGCTTAGGTTTTGGGAAGGAAGGTTACGAGCAGTACTTC,CASSLGFGKEGYEQYF
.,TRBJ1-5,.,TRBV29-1,TGCAGCGCCAGATTCAGGGATAGCAATCAGCCCCAGCATTTT,CSARFRDSNQPQHF
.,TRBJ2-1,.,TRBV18,TGTGCCAGCTCAGGGTGGAAGGGGGTCCTGCCGAATGAGCAGTTCTTC,CASSGWKGVLPNEQFF
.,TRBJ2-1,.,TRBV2,TGTGCCAGCAGTGACCGTACGACGCGAAGAGGTGCAAATGAGCAGTTCTTC,CASSDRTTRRGANEQFF
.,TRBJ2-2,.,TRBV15,TGTGCCACCAGCAGAGATTTAGACTACACCGGGGAGCTGTTTTTT,CATSRDLDYTGELFF
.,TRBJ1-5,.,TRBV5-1,TGCGCCAGCAGCTTGAGCCCCAATCAGCCCCAGCATTTT,CASSLSPNQPQHF
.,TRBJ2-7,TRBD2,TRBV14,TGTGCCAGCAGCCAAGGCGTCGGGAGGGACTACGAGCAGTACTTC,CASSQGVGRDYEQYF
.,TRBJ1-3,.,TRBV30,TGTGCCTGGAGCACAGGGAGGACCATATATTTT,CAWSTGRTIYF
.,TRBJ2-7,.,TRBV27,TGTGCCACCTCGAGTGCTGGGGCCCCCAAGCAGTACTTC,CATSSAGAPKQYF
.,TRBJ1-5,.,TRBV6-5,TGTGCCAGCGGGGGTCAGCCCCAGCATTTT,CASGGQPQHF
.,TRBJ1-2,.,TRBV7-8,TGTGCCAGCAGCGAAAGGGCCCACGTAAACTATGGCTACACCTTC,CASSERAHVNYGYTF
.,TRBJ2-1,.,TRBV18,TGTGCCAGCTCACCACTCGGGTTCGGCGGCTACAATGAGCAGTTCTTC,CASSPLGFGGYNEQFF
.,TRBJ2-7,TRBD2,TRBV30,TGTGCCTGGAGTGTAAATCTAGCGGACGAGCAGTACTTC,CAWSVNLADEQYF
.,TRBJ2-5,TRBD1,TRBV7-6,TGTGCCAGCAGCGGGGGACAGGGGGCTCGAGAGACCCAGTACTTC,CASSGGQGARETQYF
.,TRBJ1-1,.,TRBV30,TGTGCCTTTAACAGTCCTGAAGCTTTCTTT,CAFNSPEAFF
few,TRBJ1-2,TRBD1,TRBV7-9,TGTGCCAGCAGCTTAGGACAGGGGTATGGCTACACCTTC,CASSLGQGYGYTF
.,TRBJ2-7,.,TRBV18,TGTGCCAGCTCACCAGGTTGGGAGCAGTACTTC,CASSPGWEQYF
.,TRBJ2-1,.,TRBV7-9,TGTGCCAGCAGCGCTAGTCTTGAGCAGTTCTTC,CASSASLEQFF